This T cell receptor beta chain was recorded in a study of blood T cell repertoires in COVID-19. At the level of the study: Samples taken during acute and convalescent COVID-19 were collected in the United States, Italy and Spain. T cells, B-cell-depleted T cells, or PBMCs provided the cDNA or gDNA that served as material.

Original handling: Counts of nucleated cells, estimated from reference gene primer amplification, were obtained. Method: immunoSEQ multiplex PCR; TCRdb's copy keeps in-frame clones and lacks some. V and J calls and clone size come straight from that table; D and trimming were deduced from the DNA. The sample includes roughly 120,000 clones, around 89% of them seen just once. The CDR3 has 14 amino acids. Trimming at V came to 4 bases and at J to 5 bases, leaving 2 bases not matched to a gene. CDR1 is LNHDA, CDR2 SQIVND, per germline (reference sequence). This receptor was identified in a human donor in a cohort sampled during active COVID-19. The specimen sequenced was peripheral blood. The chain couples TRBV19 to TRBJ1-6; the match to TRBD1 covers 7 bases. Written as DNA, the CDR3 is TGTGCCAGTAGTAGGGGACAGAATAATTCACCCCTCCACTTT. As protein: CASSRGQNNSPLHF.